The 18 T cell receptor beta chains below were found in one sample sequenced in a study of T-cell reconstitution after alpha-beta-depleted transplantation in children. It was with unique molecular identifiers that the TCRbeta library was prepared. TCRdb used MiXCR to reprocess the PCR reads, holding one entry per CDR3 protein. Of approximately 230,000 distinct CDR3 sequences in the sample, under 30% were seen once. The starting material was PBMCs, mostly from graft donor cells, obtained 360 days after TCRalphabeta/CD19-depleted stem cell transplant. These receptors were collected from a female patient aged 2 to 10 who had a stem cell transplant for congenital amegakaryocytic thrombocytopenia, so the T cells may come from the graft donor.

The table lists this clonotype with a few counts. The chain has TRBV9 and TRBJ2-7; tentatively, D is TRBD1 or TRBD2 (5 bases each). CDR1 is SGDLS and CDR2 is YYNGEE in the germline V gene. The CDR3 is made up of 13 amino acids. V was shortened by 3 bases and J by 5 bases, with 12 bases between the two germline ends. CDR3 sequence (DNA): TGTGCCAGCAGCGCGGGACGGATCGACGAGCAGTACTTC. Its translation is CASSAGRIDEQYF.

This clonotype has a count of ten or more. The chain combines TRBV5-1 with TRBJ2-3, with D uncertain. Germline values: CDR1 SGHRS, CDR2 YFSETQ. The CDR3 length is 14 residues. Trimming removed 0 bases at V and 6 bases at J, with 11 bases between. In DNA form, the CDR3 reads TGCGCCAGCAGCTTGGCCTTAGACTTCGATACGCAGTATTTT. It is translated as CASSLALDFDTQYF.

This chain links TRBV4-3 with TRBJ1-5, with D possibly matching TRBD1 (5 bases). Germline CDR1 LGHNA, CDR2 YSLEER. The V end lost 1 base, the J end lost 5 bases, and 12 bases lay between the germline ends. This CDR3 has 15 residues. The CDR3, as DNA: TGCGCCAGCAGCCAAGGGTCGAGAGGGGATCAGCCCCAGCATTTT. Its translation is CASSQGSRGDQPQHF.

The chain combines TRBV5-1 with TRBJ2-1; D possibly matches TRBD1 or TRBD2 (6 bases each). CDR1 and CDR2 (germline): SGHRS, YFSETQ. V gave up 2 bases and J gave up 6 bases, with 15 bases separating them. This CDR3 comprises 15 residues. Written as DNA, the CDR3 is TGCGCCAGCAGCTTAGGACAGACTAGGGGCAATGAGCAGTTCTTC. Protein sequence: CASSLGQTRGNEQFF.

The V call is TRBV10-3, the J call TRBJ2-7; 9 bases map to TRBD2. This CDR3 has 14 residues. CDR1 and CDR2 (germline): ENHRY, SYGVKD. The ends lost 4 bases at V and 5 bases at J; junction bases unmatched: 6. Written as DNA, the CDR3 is TGTGCCATCAGTGCACTAGCGGGTGGGGACGAGCAGTACTTC. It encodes CAISALAGGDEQYF.

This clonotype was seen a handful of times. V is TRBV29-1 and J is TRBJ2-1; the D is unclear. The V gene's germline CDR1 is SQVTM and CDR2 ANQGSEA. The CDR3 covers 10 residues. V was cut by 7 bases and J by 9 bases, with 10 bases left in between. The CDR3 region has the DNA TGCAGCGCACGGACGGTTGAGCAGTTCTTC. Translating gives CSARTVEQFF.

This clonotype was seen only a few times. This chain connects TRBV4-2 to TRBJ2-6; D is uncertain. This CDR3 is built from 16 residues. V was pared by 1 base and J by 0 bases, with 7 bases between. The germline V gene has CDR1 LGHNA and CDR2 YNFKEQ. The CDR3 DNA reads TGTGCCAGCAGCCAAGGGCCCGTCTCTGGGGCCAACGTCCTGACTTTC. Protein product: CASSQGPVSGANVLTF.

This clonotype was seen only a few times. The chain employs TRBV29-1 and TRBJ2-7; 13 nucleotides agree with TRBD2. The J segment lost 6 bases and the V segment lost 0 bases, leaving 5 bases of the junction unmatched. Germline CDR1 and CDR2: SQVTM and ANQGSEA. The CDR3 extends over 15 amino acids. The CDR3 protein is CSVEDWTSGSGEQYF. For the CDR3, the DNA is TGCAGCGTTGAAGATTGGACTAGCGGGAGTGGCGAGCAGTACTTC.

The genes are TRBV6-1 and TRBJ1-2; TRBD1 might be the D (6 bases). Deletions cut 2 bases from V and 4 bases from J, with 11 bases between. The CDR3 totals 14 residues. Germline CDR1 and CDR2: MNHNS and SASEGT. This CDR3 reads CASSESGQIYGYTF. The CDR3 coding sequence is TGTGCCAGCAGTGAATCTGGACAGATCTATGGCTACACCTTC.

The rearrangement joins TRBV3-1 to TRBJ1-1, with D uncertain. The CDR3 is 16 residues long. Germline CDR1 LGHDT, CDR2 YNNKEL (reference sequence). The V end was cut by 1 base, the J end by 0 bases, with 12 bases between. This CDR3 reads CASSQGHDTLNTEAFF. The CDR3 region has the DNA TGTGCCAGCAGCCAAGGCCATGACACCTTGAACACTGAAGCTTTCTTT.

The DNA of the CDR3 is TGTGCCAGCAGTTTGACTAGCGGGAGGGGGGAGCAGTACTTC. Protein: CASSLTSGRGEQYF. The rearrangement joins TRBV28 to TRBJ2-7, with 14 bases aligning to TRBD2. J was trimmed by 7 bases and V by 3 bases; bases with no gene match: 2. CDR3 length equals 14 residues. The germline V gene encodes CDR1 MDHEN and CDR2 SYDVKM.

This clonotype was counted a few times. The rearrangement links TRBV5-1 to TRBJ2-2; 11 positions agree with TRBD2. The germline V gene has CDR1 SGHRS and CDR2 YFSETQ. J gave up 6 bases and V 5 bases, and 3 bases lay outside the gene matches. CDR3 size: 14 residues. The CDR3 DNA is TGCGCCAGCAGTAGGACTAGCGGGTCCGGGGAGCTGTTTTTT. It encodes CASSRTSGSGELFF.

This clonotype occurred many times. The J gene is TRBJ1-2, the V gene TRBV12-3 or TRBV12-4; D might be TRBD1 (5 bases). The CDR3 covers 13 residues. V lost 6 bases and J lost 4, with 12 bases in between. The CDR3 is CASSRGQGYGYTF. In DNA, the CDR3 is TGTGCCAGCAGCCGGGGCCAGGGCTATGGCTACACCTTC.

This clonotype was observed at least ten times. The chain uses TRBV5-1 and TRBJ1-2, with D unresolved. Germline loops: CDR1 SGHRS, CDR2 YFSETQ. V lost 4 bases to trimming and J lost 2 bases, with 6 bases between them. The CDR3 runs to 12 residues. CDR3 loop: CASSTDNYGYTF. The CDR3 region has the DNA TGCGCCAGCAGCACGGACAACTATGGCTACACCTTC.

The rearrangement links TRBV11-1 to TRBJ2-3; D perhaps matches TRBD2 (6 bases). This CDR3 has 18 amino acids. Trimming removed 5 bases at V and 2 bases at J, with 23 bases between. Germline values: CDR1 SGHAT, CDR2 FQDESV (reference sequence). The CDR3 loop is CASSRTAGPRQNTDTQYF. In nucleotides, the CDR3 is TGTGCCAGCAGCCGAACAGCGGGCCCTAGACAGAACACAGATACGCAGTATTTT.

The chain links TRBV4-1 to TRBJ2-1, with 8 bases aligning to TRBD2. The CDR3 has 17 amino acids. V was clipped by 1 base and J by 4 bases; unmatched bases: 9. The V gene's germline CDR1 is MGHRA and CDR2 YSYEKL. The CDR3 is CASSQGVAGPVYNEQFF. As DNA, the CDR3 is TGCGCCAGCAGCCAAGGGGTAGCGGGGCCGGTATACAATGAGCAGTTCTTC.

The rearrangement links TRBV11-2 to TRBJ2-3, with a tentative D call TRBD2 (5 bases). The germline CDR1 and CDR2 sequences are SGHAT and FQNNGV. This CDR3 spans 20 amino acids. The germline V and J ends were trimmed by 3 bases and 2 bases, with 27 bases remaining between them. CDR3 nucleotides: TGTGCCAGCAGCTTTCCCACAACATATGCTAGTGGCGGGCCCACAGATACGCAGTATTTT. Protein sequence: CASSFPTTYASGGPTDTQYF.

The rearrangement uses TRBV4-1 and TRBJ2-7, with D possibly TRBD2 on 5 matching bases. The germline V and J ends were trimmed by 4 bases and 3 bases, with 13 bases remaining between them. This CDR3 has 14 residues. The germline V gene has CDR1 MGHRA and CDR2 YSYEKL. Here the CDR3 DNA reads TGCGCCAGCAGCCGAGGGCCCAGCTTCTACGAGCAGTACTTC. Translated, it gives CASSRGPSFYEQYF.